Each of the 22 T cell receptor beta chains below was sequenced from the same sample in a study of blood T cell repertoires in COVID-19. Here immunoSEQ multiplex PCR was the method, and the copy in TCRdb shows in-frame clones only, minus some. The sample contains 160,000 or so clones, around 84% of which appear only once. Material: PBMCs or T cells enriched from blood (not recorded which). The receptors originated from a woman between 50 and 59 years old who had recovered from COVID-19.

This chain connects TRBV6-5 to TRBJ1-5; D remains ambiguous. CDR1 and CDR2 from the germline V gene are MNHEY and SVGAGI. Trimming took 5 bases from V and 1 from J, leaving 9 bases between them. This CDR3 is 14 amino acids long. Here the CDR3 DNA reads TGTGCCAGCAGTAATGGGCCAAGCAATCAGCCCCAGCATTTT. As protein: CASSNGPSNQPQHF.

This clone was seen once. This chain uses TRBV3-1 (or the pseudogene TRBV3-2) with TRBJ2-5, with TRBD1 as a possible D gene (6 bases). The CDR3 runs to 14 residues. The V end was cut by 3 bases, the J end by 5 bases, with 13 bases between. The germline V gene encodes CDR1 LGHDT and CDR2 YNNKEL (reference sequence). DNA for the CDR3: TGTGCCAGCAGCCAGCAGGGGCACGGGGAGACCCAGTACTTC. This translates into CASSQQGHGETQYF.

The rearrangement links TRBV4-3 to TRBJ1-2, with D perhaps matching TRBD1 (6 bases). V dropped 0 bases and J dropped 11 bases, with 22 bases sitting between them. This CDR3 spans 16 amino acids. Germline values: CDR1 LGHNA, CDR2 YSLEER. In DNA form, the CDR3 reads TGCGCCAGCAGCCAAGATGCAGACCAAACAGGGTTCAGGTACACCTTC. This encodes CASSQDADQTGFRYTF.

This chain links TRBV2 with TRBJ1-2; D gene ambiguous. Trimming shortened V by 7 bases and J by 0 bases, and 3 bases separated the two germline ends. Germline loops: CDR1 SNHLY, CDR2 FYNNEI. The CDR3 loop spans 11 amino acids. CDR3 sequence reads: CASTANYGYTF. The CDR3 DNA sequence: TGTGCCAGCACGGCTAACTATGGCTACACCTTC.

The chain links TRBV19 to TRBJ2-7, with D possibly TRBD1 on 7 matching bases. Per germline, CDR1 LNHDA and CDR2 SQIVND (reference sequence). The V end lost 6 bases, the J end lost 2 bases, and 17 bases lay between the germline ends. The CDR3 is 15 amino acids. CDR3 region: CASSKGGGQAYEQYF. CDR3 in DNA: TGTGCCAGTAGCAAGGGAGGAGGACAGGCCTACGAGCAGTACTTC.

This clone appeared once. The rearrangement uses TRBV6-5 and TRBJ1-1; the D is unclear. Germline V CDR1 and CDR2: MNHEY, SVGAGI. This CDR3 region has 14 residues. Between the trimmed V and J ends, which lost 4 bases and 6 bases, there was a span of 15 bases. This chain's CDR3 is CASSSYGLGSEAFF. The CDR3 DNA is TGTGCCAGCAGTTCTTACGGACTGGGTTCTGAAGCTTTCTTT.

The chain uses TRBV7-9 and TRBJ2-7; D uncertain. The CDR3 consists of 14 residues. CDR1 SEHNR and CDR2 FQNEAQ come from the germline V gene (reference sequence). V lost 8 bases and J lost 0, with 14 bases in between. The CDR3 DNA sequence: TGTGCCAGCTCTCCCCTATCGTTCTCCTACGAGCAGTACTTC. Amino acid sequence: CASSPLSFSYEQYF.

In nucleotides, the CDR3 is TGCGCCAGCAGCCAAGGTGCGGGAGGTGGCTACAATGAGCAGTTCTTC. This translates into CASSQGAGGGYNEQFF. V gene TRBV4-3 combines with J gene TRBJ2-1, with 8 bases fitting TRBD2. The CDR3 extends over 16 amino acids. Trimming took 1 base from V and 3 from J; bases not matched to a gene: 5. Germline-derived CDR1 and CDR2 are LGHNA and YSLEER.

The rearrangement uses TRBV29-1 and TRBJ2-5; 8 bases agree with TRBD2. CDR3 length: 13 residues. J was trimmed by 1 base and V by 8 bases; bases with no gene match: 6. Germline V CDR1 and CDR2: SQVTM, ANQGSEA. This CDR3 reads CSSPGLAQETQYF. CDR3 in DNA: TGCAGCTCCCCTGGACTAGCCCAAGAGACCCAGTACTTC.

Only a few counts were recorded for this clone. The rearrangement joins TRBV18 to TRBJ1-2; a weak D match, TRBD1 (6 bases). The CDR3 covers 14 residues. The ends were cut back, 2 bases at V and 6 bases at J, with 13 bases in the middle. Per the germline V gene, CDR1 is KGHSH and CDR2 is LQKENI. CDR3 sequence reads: CASSPNRALDGYTF. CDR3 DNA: TGTGCCAGCTCACCAAACAGGGCCCTGGATGGCTACACCTTC.

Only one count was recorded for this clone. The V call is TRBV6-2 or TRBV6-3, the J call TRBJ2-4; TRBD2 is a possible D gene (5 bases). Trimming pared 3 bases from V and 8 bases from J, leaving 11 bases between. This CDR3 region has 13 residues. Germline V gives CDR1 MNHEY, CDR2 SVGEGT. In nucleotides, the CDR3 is TGTGCCAGCAGTTATCGGAGGTCGGACATTCAGTACTTC. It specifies CASSYRRSDIQYF.

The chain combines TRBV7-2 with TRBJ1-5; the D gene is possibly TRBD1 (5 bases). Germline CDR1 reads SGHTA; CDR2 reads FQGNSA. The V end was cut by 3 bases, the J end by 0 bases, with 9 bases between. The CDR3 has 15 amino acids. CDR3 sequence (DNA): TGTGCCAGCAGCTTCGACAGTCTTAGCAATCAGCCCCAGCATTTT. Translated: CASSFDSLSNQPQHF. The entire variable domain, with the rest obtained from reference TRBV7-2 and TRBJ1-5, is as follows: GAGVSQSPSNKVTEKGKDVELRCDPISGHTALYWYRQSLGQGLEFLIYFQGNSAPDKSGLPSDRFSAERTGGSVSTLTIQRTQQEDSAVYLCASSFDSLSNQPQHFGDGTRLSIL.

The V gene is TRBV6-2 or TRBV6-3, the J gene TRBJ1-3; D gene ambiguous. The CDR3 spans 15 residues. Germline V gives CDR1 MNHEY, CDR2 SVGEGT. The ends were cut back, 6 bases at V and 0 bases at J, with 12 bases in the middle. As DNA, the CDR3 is TGTGCCAGCAGCGAGGACTCTTCCTCTGGAAACACCATATATTTT. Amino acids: CASSEDSSSGNTIYF.

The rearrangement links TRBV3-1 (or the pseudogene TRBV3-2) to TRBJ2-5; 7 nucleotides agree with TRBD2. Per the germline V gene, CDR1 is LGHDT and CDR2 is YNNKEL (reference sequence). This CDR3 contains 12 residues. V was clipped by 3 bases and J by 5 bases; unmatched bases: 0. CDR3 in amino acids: CASSHGGETQYF. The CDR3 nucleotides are TGTGCCAGCAGCCACGGGGGGGAGACCCAGTACTTC.

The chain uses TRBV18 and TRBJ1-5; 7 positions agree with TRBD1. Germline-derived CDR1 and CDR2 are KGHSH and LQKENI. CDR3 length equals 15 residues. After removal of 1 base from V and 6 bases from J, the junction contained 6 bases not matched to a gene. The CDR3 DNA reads TGTGCCAGCTCACCACAACAGGGGAGAAGTCAGCCCCAGCATTTT. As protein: CASSPQQGRSQPQHF.

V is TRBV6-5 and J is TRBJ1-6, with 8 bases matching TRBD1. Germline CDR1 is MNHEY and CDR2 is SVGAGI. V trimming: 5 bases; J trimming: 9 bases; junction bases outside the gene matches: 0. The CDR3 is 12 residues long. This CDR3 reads CASSTGGSPLHF. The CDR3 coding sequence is TGTGCCAGCAGTACAGGGGGTTCACCCCTCCACTTT.

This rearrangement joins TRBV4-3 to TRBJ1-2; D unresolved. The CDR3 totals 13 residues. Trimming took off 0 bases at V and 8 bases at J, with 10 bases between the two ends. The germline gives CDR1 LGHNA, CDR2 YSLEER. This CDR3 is CASSQEVGLGYTF. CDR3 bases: TGCGCCAGCAGCCAAGAAGTTGGCCTCGGCTACACCTTC.

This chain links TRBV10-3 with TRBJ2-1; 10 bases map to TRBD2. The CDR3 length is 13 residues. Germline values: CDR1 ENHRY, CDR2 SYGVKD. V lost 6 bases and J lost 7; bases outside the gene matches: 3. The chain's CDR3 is CAISGLAVNEQFF. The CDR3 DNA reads TGTGCCATCAGCGGACTAGCGGTTAATGAGCAGTTCTTC.

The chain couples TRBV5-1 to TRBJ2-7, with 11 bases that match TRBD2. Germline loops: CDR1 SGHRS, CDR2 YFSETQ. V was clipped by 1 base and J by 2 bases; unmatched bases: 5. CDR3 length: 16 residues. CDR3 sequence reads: CASSLRSLAGAYEQYF. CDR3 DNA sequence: TGCGCCAGCAGCTTGAGGTCACTAGCGGGAGCCTACGAGCAGTACTTC.

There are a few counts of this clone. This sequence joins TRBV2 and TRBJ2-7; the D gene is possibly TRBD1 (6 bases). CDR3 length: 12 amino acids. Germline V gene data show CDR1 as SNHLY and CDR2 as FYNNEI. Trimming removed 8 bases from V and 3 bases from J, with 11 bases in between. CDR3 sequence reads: CASVSRGYEQYF. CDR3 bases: TGTGCCAGCGTTTCCAGGGGCTACGAGCAGTACTTC.

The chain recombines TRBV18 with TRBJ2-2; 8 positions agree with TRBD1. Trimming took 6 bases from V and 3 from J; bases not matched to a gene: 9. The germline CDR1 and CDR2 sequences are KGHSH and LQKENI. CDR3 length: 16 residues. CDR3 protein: CASSYLQGGDTGELFF. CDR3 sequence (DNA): TGTGCCAGCTCCTACCTACAGGGGGGAGACACCGGGGAGCTGTTTTTT.

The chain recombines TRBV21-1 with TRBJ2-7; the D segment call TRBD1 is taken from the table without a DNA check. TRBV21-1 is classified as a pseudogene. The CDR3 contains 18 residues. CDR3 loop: CASSKGNKCAGGAYEQYF. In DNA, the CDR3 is TGTGCCAGCAGCAAAGGCAATAAGTGTGCAGGGGGAGCTTACGAGCAGTACTTC.